The following is a T cell receptor beta chain sequence with its context. Under the authors' procedure: By means of reference gene primer amplification, nucleated cell counts were estimated. This table comes from immunoSEQ multiplex PCR, and its TCRdb copy is limited to in-frame clones, with some not included. Clone size and V and J calls were adopted from that table, with D and trimming inferred from the DNA. The data show 20,000 to 25,000 clones, approximately 91% seen once. The CDR3 contains 11 residues. Deletions cut 3 bases from V and 5 bases from J, with 2 bases between. Germline V CDR1 and CDR2: SNHLY, FYNNEI. These data originate in a study of blood T cell repertoires in COVID-19. Across the study: From T cells, B-cell-depleted T cells, or PBMCs came the material, which was cDNA or gDNA.

The source is a human donor in a cohort sampled during active COVID-19. The donor label of this sample is uncertain. The specimen was peripheral blood. The rearrangement uses TRBV2 and TRBJ2-1, with no clear D. The CDR3 DNA is TGTGCCAGCAGTGACGACAATGAGCAGTTCTTC. This codes for CASSDDNEQFF.